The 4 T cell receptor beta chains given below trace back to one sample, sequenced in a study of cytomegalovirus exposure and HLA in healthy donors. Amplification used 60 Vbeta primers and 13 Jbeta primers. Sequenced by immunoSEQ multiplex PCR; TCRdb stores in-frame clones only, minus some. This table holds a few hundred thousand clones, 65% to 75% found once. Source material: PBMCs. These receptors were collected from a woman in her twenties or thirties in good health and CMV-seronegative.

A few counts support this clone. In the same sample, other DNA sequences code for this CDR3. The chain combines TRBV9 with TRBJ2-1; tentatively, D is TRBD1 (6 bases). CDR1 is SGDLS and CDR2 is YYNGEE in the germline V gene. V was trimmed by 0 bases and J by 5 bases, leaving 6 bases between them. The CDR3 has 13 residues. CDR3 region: CASSVDRDNEQFF. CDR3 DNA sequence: TGTGCCAGCAGCGTAGACAGGGACAATGAGCAGTTCTTC. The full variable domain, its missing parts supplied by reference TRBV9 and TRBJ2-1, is DSGVTQTPKHLITATGQRVTLRCSPRSGDLSVYWYQQSLDQGLQFLIQYYNGEERAKGNILERFSAQQFPDLHSELNLSSLELGDSALYFCASSVDRDNEQFFGPGTRLTVL.

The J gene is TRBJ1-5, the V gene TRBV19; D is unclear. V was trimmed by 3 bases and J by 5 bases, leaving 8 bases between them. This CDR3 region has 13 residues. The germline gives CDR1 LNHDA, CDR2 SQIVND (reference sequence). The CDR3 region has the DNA TGTGCCAGTAGTATTGCAGACTATCAGCCCCAGCATTTT. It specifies CASSIADYQPQHF.

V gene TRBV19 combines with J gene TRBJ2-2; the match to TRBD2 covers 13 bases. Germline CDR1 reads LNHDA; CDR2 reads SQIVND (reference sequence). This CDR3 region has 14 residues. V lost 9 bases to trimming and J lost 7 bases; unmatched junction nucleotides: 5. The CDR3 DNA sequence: TGTGCCAGCCGGACTAGCGGGAGTGGCGGGGAGCTGTTTTTT. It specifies CASRTSGSGGELFF.

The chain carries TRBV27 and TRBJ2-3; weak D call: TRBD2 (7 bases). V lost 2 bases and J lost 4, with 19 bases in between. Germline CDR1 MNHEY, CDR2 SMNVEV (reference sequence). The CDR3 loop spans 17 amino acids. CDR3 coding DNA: TGTGCCAGCAGTTTAAGAGGGGGGGACCCCATAGCAGATACGCAGTATTTT. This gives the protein CASSLRGGDPIADTQYF.